These 7 T cell receptor beta chains originate from one sample sequenced in a study of cytomegalovirus exposure and HLA in healthy donors. Clones were sequenced by immunoSEQ multiplex PCR, and TCRdb holds only the in-frame ones, with some missing. Among about 55,000 clones listed, 90% were seen once. The material sequenced was PBMCs. The receptors derive from a man between 18 and 35 years old in good health and CMV-seronegative.

The chain joins TRBV11-2 to TRBJ2-5; D possibly corresponds to TRBD1 (7 bases). Germline values: CDR1 SGHAT, CDR2 FQNNGV. The CDR3 sequence is 15 residues long. Trimming took off 6 bases at V and 2 bases at J, with 16 bases between the two ends. CDR3: CASRRLQGRQETQYF. CDR3 DNA: TGTGCCAGCAGGCGCCTACAGGGGAGGCAAGAGACCCAGTACTTC.

The J gene is TRBJ2-6, the V gene TRBV23-1; TRBD1 agrees at 8 bases. TRBV23-1 is classed as an ORF, of uncertain function. The CDR3 is 19 amino acids. V was clipped by 0 bases and J by 0 bases; unmatched bases: 7. The CDR3 region has the DNA TGCGCCAGCAGTCAATCCGCGACAGGGGTTCTCTCTGGGGCCAACGTCCTGACTTTC. Protein: CASSQSATGVLSGANVLTF.

CDR3 residues: CASSPSLQNTGELFF. The DNA for the CDR3 is TGTGCCAGCTCACCATCTTTACAGAACACCGGGGAGCTGTTTTTT. The chain uses TRBV18 and TRBJ2-2; D is ambiguous. Trimming shortened V by 2 bases and J by 1 base, and 8 bases separated the two germline ends. The CDR3 is made up of 15 amino acids. CDR1 and CDR2 (germline): KGHSH, LQKENI.

The V call is TRBV21-1, the J call TRBJ1-5. TRBV21-1 is tagged as a pseudogene. The CDR3 consists of 15 residues. As DNA, the CDR3 is TGCCCCCTAGGCGGCAGTCTGAATAGCAATCAGCCCCAGCATTTT. Translation: CPLGGSLNSNQPQHF.

The chain combines TRBV10-3 with TRBJ2-7; the D gene is possibly TRBD1 (5 bases). Germline V gives CDR1 ENHRY, CDR2 SYGVKD. V lost 4 bases to trimming and J lost 2 bases, with 12 bases between them. The CDR3 sequence is 14 residues long. This CDR3 is CAISGEGVPYEQYF. The DNA of the CDR3 is TGTGCCATCAGTGGGGAAGGGGTACCCTACGAGCAGTACTTC.

The chain carries TRBV28 and TRBJ2-4, with D perhaps TRBD2 (6 bases). The CDR3 is 14 amino acids. Per the germline V gene, CDR1 is MDHEN and CDR2 is SYDVKM. The CDR3 DNA reads TGTGCTTCCTCTTCGGGACTAGCCAAAAACATTCAGTACTTC. It codes for CASSSGLAKNIQYF.

This sequence joins TRBV11-3 and TRBJ1-1; no firm D call. The CDR3 consists of 13 residues. The V gene lost 3 bases and the J gene lost 7 bases, with 12 bases spanning the gap. The germline V gene has CDR1 SGHNT and CDR2 YENEEA. The CDR3 loop reads CASSLGGSGEAFF. The CDR3 nucleotides are TGTGCCAGCAGCTTGGGTGGATCGGGTGAAGCTTTCTTT.